Listed here is a single T cell receptor beta chain. This clonotype came up many times. It lacks a known antigen. No per-base quality is available; no much larger clone lies one base away. To prepare the library, 5' RACE was applied. A second PCR of about 7 to 12 cycles was performed with a sample-barcoded 5' primer and a J-beta primer mix. A template-switch 5' adaptor carrying 12 random nucleotides introduced a unique molecular identifier onto each TCR beta cDNA molecule. At least 2.5 million CDR3-containing paired-end reads were obtained from each sample. First-strand cDNA synthesis was performed from all RNA using the Mint cDNA synthesis kit, with priming by a TRBC-specific oligonucleotide. Following uracil-DNA glycosylase treatment, all cDNA underwent a first 18-cycle PCR with the universal primers M1SS and BC2_uni_R. On the authors' methods: Each sample was normalized by randomly selecting 1 million high-quality reads, each carrying a distinct molecular identifier. Instead of being binned into consensus sequences, reads with shared molecular identifiers were discarded. CDR3 identification, clonotype clustering and error correction used MiTCR with a Q25 quality threshold and the strictest error-elimination algorithm. Lower-bound total TCR beta diversity was estimated with a nonparametric unseen species model using Euler transformation. The public reads were reprocessed in TCRdb via fastp at Q25 and MiXCR, keeping in-frame beta chains. Rows with a matching CDR3 protein are joined into one entry that keeps the most common DNA and genes. TCRdb assigned the V and J calls; the authors' analysis was not used. The sample table shows approximately 2,000,000 distinct CDR3 sequences, and roughly 43% are seen once. The ten largest account for approximately 22% of the sample.

The data originate from a study of blood T cells in healthy people across ages (dated by TCRdb to the mid-2010s). Background on the whole study: Template switching captured roughly one uniquely barcoded TCR beta cDNA molecule per two T cells in model experiments. Four age groups were formed from the donors: young (average 16 years), middle-aged (approximately 39), aged (about 62) and long-lived (roughly 88). The study analyzed two additional independent replicas of 1 million unique cDNA reads from the same blood draw for two donors, one aged 18 to 30 and one aged 80 or older. Age-related changes in TCR beta repertoire diversity were measured in the study by deep sequencing normalized with unique cDNA molecular identifiers. To avoid experimental bias, donors of different ages were distributed randomly across sequencing lanes. Points the paper makes about the study in general: Estimates of total diversity from one million sequenced T cells were regarded as lower bounds and underestimates. The long-lived group showed more naive CD4+ T cells, fewer expanded clones and increased TCR diversity than the aged group, suggesting age selection. The percentage of naive T cells measured by flow cytometry correlated strongly with observed TCR beta diversity. As age increased, observed TCR beta diversity per million T cells dropped in a roughly linear way, and a significant reduction was already evident by age 40. Because the CMV infection status of the donors was unknown, age-related changes in expanded clonotypes may potentially have been confounded. Because profiling used bulk unsorted PBMCs, naive and antigen-experienced compartments could not be compared conclusively.

The germline V end is reduced by 6 bases and the J end by 2 bases; junction bases left unmatched: 7. From the cysteine through the phenylalanine, the CDR3 covers 13 amino acids. CDR3 DNA is the only sequence kept; it has 39 bases, read in frame from the first base. The CDR1 and CDR2 encoded by the germline V gene (reference sequence) are DFQATT and SNEGSKA. The 39 donors, aged about 6 to 95 years, were systemically healthy Caucasian individuals from Russia. Each donor gave roughly 9.5 milliliters of peripheral blood, collected into EDTA-treated Vacutainer tubes. PBMCs were isolated by Ficoll-Paque density-gradient centrifugation, with at least 6.5 million obtained per sample. Trizol reagent was used to extract total RNA from the PBMCs, yielding at least 5.5 micrograms per sample. Naive CD45RAhigh/CD27high T cell percentages were measured by flow cytometry on a PBMC aliquot from every donor.

The V and J genes are TRBV20-1 and TRBJ2-7, with 7 bases aligning to TRBD1. The sequencing sample was made of blood. The sequence was obtained from a human donor in good health. The base sequence is TGCAGTGCAACCGGGACAGCAACCTACGAGCAGTACTTC. It translates as CSATGTATYEQYF.